This T cell receptor beta chain was identified in a study of blood T cell repertoires in COVID-19. At the level of the study: From T cells, B-cell-depleted T cells, or PBMCs came the material, which was cDNA or gDNA.

Recruited during active infection, patients (from Seattle) were subsequently followed longitudinally. In the original analysis: Estimation of nucleated cell counts was performed using reference gene primer amplification. Some clones are missing from TCRdb's copy, which holds only in-frame ones; the method was immunoSEQ multiplex PCR. V, J and clone size reflect that table, while D and trimming were determined from the DNA. The table records approximately 260,000 clones, around 89% of them present only once. CDR3 length equals 17 residues. In germline, CDR1 is LGHDT, CDR2 YNNKEL (reference sequence). Trimming cost V 1 base and J 5 bases; bases outside gene matches: 9.

The sample taken for sequencing was peripheral blood. The source of this sequence is a woman aged 55-75 years with COVID-19, enrolled during active disease. The genes are TRBV3-1 (or the pseudogene TRBV3-2) and TRBJ1-2, with 11 bases fitting TRBD1. The CDR3 DNA reads as TGTGCCAGCAGCCAAGTGGACAGGGGGCGCGCAGCATATGGCTACACCTTC. Translation: CASSQVDRGRAAYGYTF.